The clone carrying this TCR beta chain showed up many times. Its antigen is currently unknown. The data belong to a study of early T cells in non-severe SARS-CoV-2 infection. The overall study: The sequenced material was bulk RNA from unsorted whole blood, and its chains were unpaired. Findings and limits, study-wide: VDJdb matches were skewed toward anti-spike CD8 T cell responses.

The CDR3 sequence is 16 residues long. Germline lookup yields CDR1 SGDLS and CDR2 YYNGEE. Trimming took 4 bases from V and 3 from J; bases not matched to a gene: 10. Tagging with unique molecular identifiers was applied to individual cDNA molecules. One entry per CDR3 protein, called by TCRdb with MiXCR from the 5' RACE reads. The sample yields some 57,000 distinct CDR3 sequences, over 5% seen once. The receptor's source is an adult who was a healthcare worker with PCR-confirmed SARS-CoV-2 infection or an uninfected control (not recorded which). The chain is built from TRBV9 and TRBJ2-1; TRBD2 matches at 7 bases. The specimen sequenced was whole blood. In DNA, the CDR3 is TGTGCCAGCAGCCTCACCGGGACTACTCACTACAATGAGCAGTTCTTC. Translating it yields CASSLTGTTHYNEQFF.